This T cell receptor (beta chain) is drawn from a study of post-analysis software for immune sequencing data. Overall study: Disease trajectories encompassed relapsing-remitting, secondary progressive and progressive-relapsing multiple sclerosis. Study-wide results and caveats: Patients carried roughly 5 TRBV segments more frequently than controls did, and TRBV5-6, TRBV5-1 and TRBV20-1 were among them. Same-batch preparations were strongly co-clustered by F measure.

This clonotype occurred a few times. Antigen specificity is unknown. The V end was cut by 0 bases, the J end by 11 bases, with 14 bases between. Germline loops: CDR1 SQVTM, CDR2 ANQGSEA. The CDR3 runs to 13 residues. The authors incorporated unique molecular identifiers into the TCR beta cDNA libraries. Around 500,000 cDNA molecules were obtained per 1 to 10 million input T cells. TCRdb recomputed calls from the PCR reads with MiXCR, one row per CDR3 protein. The sample has 350,000 to 450,000 distinct CDR3 sequences, around 37% seen once; the top ten hold around an eighth. Sequencing was done on a sample of blood. This chain connects TRBV29-1 to TRBJ1-5; D ambiguous. The clonotype was recovered from a girl aged 10 to 17 with multiple sclerosis. The CDR3 reads CSVEDGRSTAQHF. CDR3 bases: TGCAGCGTTGAAGATGGCAGGTCCACAGCCCAGCATTTT.